This TCR beta chain was sequenced for a study of shared clonotypes between healthy human individuals. Findings of the study overall: Specimens sampled were limited to blood, with tissue repertoires likely differing. The four-donor shared clonotypes exceeded non-shared clonotypes in generation probability, with non-shared ones scoring lower. Sorted-subset samples were not fully sequenced, rarefaction indicated.

Profiling relied on immunoSEQ multiplex PCR, and the TCRdb table lists in-frame clones only, not all of them. Of some 2,000,000 clones in the sample, about 94% were seen once. All donors qualified as healthy HIV-negative adults and had experienced no recent acute infections or vaccinations. Germline lookup yields CDR1 LGHNT and CDR2 FRNRAP. Trimming left V 7 bases short and J 0 bases short, with 3 bases between. This CDR3 contains 11 residues. This clone was detected a few times. Its antigen remains unknown. The sequence came from a man aged 18 to 29 in good health. This chain links TRBV12-5 with TRBJ1-1; D remains ambiguous. Sequenced material: naive CD4+ T cells sorted from blood. Described subset: CD45RA+ positively selected. The chain's CDR3 is CASVLNTEAFF. The CDR3 region has the DNA TGTGCTAGTGTCCTGAACACTGAAGCTTTCTTT.